These 7 T cell receptor beta chains originate from one sample sequenced in a study of blood T cell repertoires in COVID-19 (dated by TCRdb to between 2020 and 2021). Library construction relied on the immunoSEQ multiplex PCR assay. As stored in TCRdb, this immuneACCESS dataset retains in-frame rearrangements with V and J assigned. A fraction of the clones does not appear; measured against another copy, unresolved V genes explain less than half of the discrepancy, and the remainder lacks a known reason. The sample includes roughly 200,000 clones, with roughly four fifths observed a single time. Of the sample, approximately 8.4% is held by the ten largest clones. The sample consisted of peripheral blood. The receptors originated from an elderly woman with COVID-19, enrolled during active disease.

This clone was seen a handful of times. This chain joins TRBV2 and TRBJ1-5; possibly TRBD1 for D (6 bases). The CDR3 runs 14 residues. The germline CDR1 and CDR2 sequences are SNHLY and FYNNEI. V lost 9 bases and J lost 4, with 16 bases in between. The CDR3 loop is CASAGGQGNQPQHF. The CDR3 region has the DNA TGTGCCAGTGCGGGGGGGCAGGGGAATCAGCCCCAGCATTTT.

The rearrangement uses TRBV10-3 and TRBJ1-1, with TRBD1 as a possible D gene (5 bases). The CDR3 extends over 13 amino acids. Germline V gives CDR1 ENHRY, CDR2 SYGVKD. Trimming stripped 5 bases from V and 4 bases from J, with 11 bases between. Written as DNA, the CDR3 is TGTGCCATCAGTTCCCAGGGAGGCACTGAAGCTTTCTTT. Protein product: CAISSQGGTEAFF.

The V and J genes are TRBV11-1 and TRBJ1-2; D is unclear. The CDR3 has 13 residues. Trimming took 5 bases from V and 8 from J, leaving 15 bases between them. Germline CDR1 and CDR2: SGHAT and FQDESV (reference sequence). The CDR3 sequence: CASSLSAFGGYTF. The DNA of the CDR3 is TGTGCCAGCAGCCTCTCCGCCTTCGGGGGCTACACCTTC.

The chain has TRBV10-1 and TRBJ2-5; the D is unclear. Germline CDR1 reads WNHNN; CDR2 reads SYGVQD (reference sequence). The CDR3 spans 13 residues. Trimming removed 0 bases at V and 5 bases at J, with 7 bases between. DNA of the CDR3: TGCGCCAGCAGTGAGTCTGGGCTGGAGACCCAGTACTTC. The encoded protein is CASSESGLETQYF.

This clone appeared once. The chain links TRBV4-3 to TRBJ2-4; D uncertain. The CDR3 sequence is 15 residues long. The germline CDR1 and CDR2 sequences are LGHNA and YSLEER. V gave up 1 base and J gave up 0 bases, with 7 bases separating them. The CDR3 loop reads CASSQAELAKNIQYF. In DNA form, the CDR3 reads TGCGCCAGCAGCCAAGCCGAACTAGCCAAAAACATTCAGTACTTC.

V gene TRBV5-1 combines with J gene TRBJ1-3, with D tentatively TRBD1 (6 bases). There are 15 residues in the CDR3. From germline, CDR1 is SGHRS and CDR2 YFSETQ. V was trimmed by 5 bases and J by 1 base, leaving 13 bases between them. In nucleotides, the CDR3 is TGCGCCAGCAGTCGGGAAACAGGGTCTGGAAACACCATATATTTT. This translates into CASSRETGSGNTIYF.

V and J are TRBV11-2 and TRBJ1-2; no reliable D call. Germline V gives CDR1 SGHAT, CDR2 FQNNGV. CDR3 length equals 16 residues. The V gene lost 5 bases and the J gene lost 8 bases, with 24 bases spanning the gap. The CDR3 nucleotides are TGTGCCAGCAGCCGGAGCAGGCCTTCAGAAAGCGGGGGCTACACCTTC. As protein: CASSRSRPSESGGYTF.